This T cell receptor (beta chain) was sequenced in a study of regulatory T cells in long-lasting Graves disease. In this sample, this clonotype turned up many times. Per the germline V gene, CDR1 is SQVTM and CDR2 is ANQGSEA. The CDR3 extends over 13 amino acids. The V end lost 6 bases, the J end lost 2 bases, and 11 bases lay between the germline ends. The time point was: newly diagnosed GD, antithyroid drugs for less than 3 months. RNA extracted from PBMCs served as the sequencing template. Libraries of TCR beta came from iRepertoire HTBI primers plus Arm-PCR of CDR3 regions. TCRdb passed the multiplex PCR reads through MiXCR, listing each CDR3 protein once. The sample yields 540,000 or so distinct CDR3 sequences, roughly 13% seen once. These records were also assigned to another study, of T cells in Graves' hyperthyroidism and ophthalmopathy. This second study notes: Among the patients, aged 18 to 65, hyperthyroidism was newly diagnosed and had lasted under 2 months. The HTBI set primed first-round TCR CDR3 RT-PCR.

This specimen was peripheral blood mononuclear cells (PBMCs), taken at new diagnosis, from a patient treated with antithyroid drugs. The TCR was taken from a man in his thirties or forties with Graves disease. The chain recombines TRBV29-1 with TRBJ1-3; tentatively, D is TRBD1 (5 bases). CDR3 nucleotides: TGCAGCGTCCCCGACAGTACTGGAAACACCATATATTTT. This codes for CSVPDSTGNTIYF.